The present entry profiles one T cell receptor (beta chain) with its context. TCRdb's copy holds only in-frame clones and misses some; the assay was immunoSEQ multiplex PCR. The sample includes approximately 100,000 clones, around nine tenths of them seen just once. Germline loops: CDR1 SGHDT, CDR2 YYEEEE. The CDR3 extends over 14 amino acids. V trimming: 4 bases; J trimming: 5 bases; junction bases outside the gene matches: 6. The data belong to a study of T cell changes during pregnancy in multiple sclerosis. Source: peripheral blood, taken in the second trimester of pregnancy. The V call is TRBV5-6, the J call TRBJ1-1; TRBD1 matches at 9 bases. The source of this sequence is a female donor with multiple sclerosis, enrolled in a pregnancy study. CDR3 sequence (DNA): TGTGCCAGCAGCCGGGACAGGGTTTGGACTGAAGCTTTCTTT. Protein sequence: CASSRDRVWTEAFF.